This TCR beta chain was sequenced during a study of cytomegalovirus exposure and HLA in healthy donors. Whole-study results and caveats: Specificity of a few CMV-associated chains for CMV antigens was verified in vitro.

The CDR3 sequence is 14 residues long. Deletions cut 1 base from V and 4 bases from J, with 8 bases between. Germline V lookup: CDR1 MDHEN, CDR2 SYDVKM. PCR amplification relied on 60 Vbeta primers (plus 13 Jbeta primers). Profiled with immunoSEQ multiplex PCR; TCRdb holds only in-frame clones, not every one. Among about 100,000 clones listed, about 62% were seen once. This clone has only a few counts. Antigen unknown. This rearrangement joins TRBV28 to TRBJ1-5; D not certain. The receptor was isolated from a human donor in good health. The sequenced material came from PBMCs. The CDR3: CASSLYAGNQPQHF. For the CDR3, the DNA is TGTGCCAGCAGTTTATACGCCGGGAATCAGCCCCAGCATTTT. Filled out from reference TRBV28 and TRBJ1-5, the complete variable domain reads DVKVTQSSRYLVKRTGEKVFLECVQDMDHENMFWYRQDPGLGLRLIYFSYDVKMKEKGDIPEGYSVSREKKERFSLILESASTNQTSMYLCASSLYAGNQPQHFGDGTRLSIL.